The 21 T cell receptor beta chains reported below all come from one sample, sequenced in a study of T cells after yellow fever vaccination. TCRdb ran MiXCR on the 5' RACE reads and lists one entry per CDR3 protein. The sample lists 60,000 to 85,000 distinct CDR3 sequences, about 6.5% seen once, with 35% to 40% in the top ten. Sequencing was performed on CD8+ T cells sorted from PBMCs, taken about 49 days after the first yellow fever vaccination. All receptors come from a man between 18 and 35 years old who received the YFV17D yellow fever vaccine.

The chain has TRBV7-9 and TRBJ1-1; D might be TRBD1 (6 bases). Trimming pared 10 bases from V and 4 bases from J, leaving 16 bases between. The germline V gene encodes CDR1 SEHNR and CDR2 FQNEAQ (reference sequence). The length of the CDR3 is 13 residues. The CDR3 DNA follows: TGTGCCACCGGGGATGCAGGGGTCACTGAAGCTTTCTTT. The encoded protein is CATGDAGVTEAFF. Filled out from reference TRBV7-9 and TRBJ1-1, the complete variable domain reads DTGVSQNPRHKITKRGQNVTFRCDPISEHNRLYWYRQTLGQGPEFLTYFQNEAQLEKSRLLSDRFSAERPKGSFSTLEIQRTEQGDSAMYLCATGDAGVTEAFFGQGTRLTVV.

This clonotype was recorded at least ten times. Written as DNA, the CDR3 is TGTGCCACCAGCCAGGGTGAAGTGACTGAAGCTTTCTTT. This translates into CATSQGEVTEAFF. This sequence joins TRBV24-1 and TRBJ1-1; D is perhaps TRBD1 (5 bases). The germline V and J ends were trimmed by 7 bases and 5 bases, with 13 bases remaining between them. The CDR3 is 13 amino acids. Germline-derived CDR1 and CDR2 are KGHDR and SFDVKD.

This clonotype occurred many times. The gene calls are TRBV27 and TRBJ1-5; possibly TRBD1 for D (5 bases). Germline CDR1 reads MNHEY; CDR2 reads SMNVEV (reference sequence). The CDR3 runs to 14 residues. CDR3 nucleotide sequence: TGTGCTACAGGCGGCGCGGGAACCAATCAGCCCCAGCATTTT. It codes for CATGGAGTNQPQHF.

In this sample, this clonotype turned up a few times. V gene TRBV20-1 combines with J gene TRBJ2-1; 7 bases agree with TRBD1. With V trimmed by 6 bases and J by 0 bases, 11 bases remained unmatched. The CDR3 is 16 amino acids. The germline gives CDR1 DFQATT, CDR2 SNEGSKA (reference sequence). This chain's CDR3 is CSADRTLSTSYNEQFF. The CDR3 nucleotides are TGCAGTGCGGACAGGACCCTTTCTACCTCCTACAATGAGCAGTTCTTC.

This clonotype was counted only a few times. The chain employs TRBV5-5 and TRBJ1-5; D ambiguous. The CDR3 sequence is 16 residues long. V was clipped by 4 bases and J by 4 bases, with 18 bases between them. The germline V gene has CDR1 SGHKS and CDR2 YYEKEE (reference sequence). The CDR3 bases are TGTGCCAGCAGCCCCTACCTAGGCCTGGTGAATCAGCCCCAGCATTTT. It encodes CASSPYLGLVNQPQHF.

Worth noting for this clonotype: A read error is possible here, since a much larger clone lies one base away. The chain recombines TRBV5-5 with TRBJ1-2; D remains ambiguous. The germline CDR1 and CDR2 sequences are SGHKS and YYEKEE (reference sequence). Trimming took 0 bases from V and 5 from J, leaving 14 bases between them. The CDR3 has 15 amino acids. The CDR3 DNA sequence: TGTGCCAGCAGCTTGGAGGTCCTCAGTAAATATGGCTACACCTTC. The encoded protein is CASSLEVLSKYGYTF.

This clonotype occurred a few times. The chain is built from TRBV27 and TRBJ1-6; D may be TRBD1 (6 bases). The CDR3 is 21 amino acids. V lost 6 bases, J lost 6 bases, and 33 bases lay in between. Germline loops: CDR1 MNHEY, CDR2 SMNVEV (reference sequence). The CDR3 protein is CASSTFYGGGVFGGGNSPLHF. CDR3 nucleotide sequence: TGTGCCAGCAGCACCTTTTACGGAGGGGGGGTTTTTGGGGGCGGTAATTCACCCCTCCACTTT.

This clonotype showed up many times. This chain links TRBV6-2 or TRBV6-3 with TRBJ1-1; perhaps TRBD1 as D (5 bases). V was trimmed by 2 bases and J by 6 bases, leaving 10 bases between them. The germline V gene has CDR1 MNHEY and CDR2 SVGEGT. This CDR3 contains 13 residues. The CDR3 coding sequence is TGTGCCAGCAGTTACGGAGGGGAGGCTGAAGCTTTCTTT. It codes for CASSYGGEAEAFF.

The chain has TRBV1 and TRBJ2-5; the tabulated D call, TRBD1, remains unverified against the DNA. TRBV1 has pseudogene status. The CDR3 totals 16 residues. CDR3 residues: CTSSQYRDRVDKTQYF. CDR3 bases: TGCACCAGCAGCCAATACCGGGACAGGGTAGATAAGACCCAGTACTTC.

In this sample, this clonotype turned up a few times. J is TRBJ1-1 and V is TRBV19; D is possibly TRBD1 (6 bases). The CDR3 has 15 amino acids. V lost 2 bases and J 6 bases, leaving 16 bases between the germline ends. Germline V gene lookup returns CDR1 LNHDA and CDR2 SQIVND (reference sequence). The chain's CDR3 is CASSIWTARGAEAFF. CDR3 bases: TGTGCCAGTAGTATATGGACAGCACGGGGAGCTGAAGCTTTCTTT.

This clonotype appeared a few times. The V call is TRBV7-2, the J call TRBJ2-5, with D possibly being TRBD2 (5 bases). Germline values: CDR1 SGHTA, CDR2 FQGNSA. The CDR3 runs to 15 residues. V lost 5 bases and J lost 5, with 18 bases in between. As DNA, the CDR3 is TGTGCCAGCAGCGTGCCCCTCGCGGGCAGGGAGACCCAGTACTTC. Amino acid sequence: CASSVPLAGRETQYF.

Many counts were recorded for this clonotype. V is TRBV7-8 and J is TRBJ2-3; 8 bases are a match to TRBD2. The CDR3 length is 16 residues. Germline lookup yields CDR1 SGHVS and CDR2 FQNEAQ. V lost 3 bases, J lost 4 bases, and 9 bases stayed unmatched. CDR3 protein: CASSFPGTSSSDTQYF. The CDR3 coding sequence is TGTGCCAGCAGCTTTCCCGGGACTAGTTCCTCAGATACGCAGTATTTT.

This rearrangement joins TRBV14 to TRBJ1-1; D is uncertain. The CDR3 extends over 15 amino acids. In germline, CDR1 is SGHDN, CDR2 FVKESK. V was cut by 4 bases and J by 0 bases, with 12 bases left in between. CDR3 loop: CASSPLYLLNTEAFF. The CDR3 DNA reads as TGTGCCAGCAGCCCTCTTTACTTGTTGAACACTGAAGCTTTCTTT.

This clonotype was detected ten times or more. The chain employs TRBV5-1 and TRBJ2-1; 7 bases agree with TRBD1. Germline CDR1 SGHRS, CDR2 YFSETQ. This CDR3 is 14 amino acids long. The ends lost 2 bases at V and 4 bases at J; junction bases unmatched: 3. CDR3 in DNA: TGCGCCAGCAGCTTCTCCAGGGGGTACAATGAGCAGTTCTTC. The encoded protein is CASSFSRGYNEQFF.

In regard to this clonotype: A clone one base away is much larger, so this may be a read error. The chain joins TRBV6-2 or TRBV6-3 to TRBJ2-1; weak D call: TRBD2 (5 bases). The CDR3 sequence is 14 residues long. Germline V CDR1 and CDR2: MNHEY, SVGEGT. Between the trimmed V and J ends, which lost 2 bases and 8 bases, there was a span of 13 bases. CDR3 in amino acids: CASSYPDLFDEQFF. For the CDR3, the DNA is TGTGCCAGCAGTTACCCGGACTTGTTTGATGAGCAGTTCTTC.

The chain links TRBV4-1 to TRBJ2-1; no firm D call. The germline V gene has CDR1 MGHRA and CDR2 YSYEKL. Trimming took 0 bases from V and 7 from J, leaving 7 bases between them. There are 13 residues in the CDR3. The CDR3 DNA is TGCGCCAGCAGCCAAGAGGTCGGGAATGAGCAGTTCTTC. Translating it yields CASSQEVGNEQFF.

This clonotype was recorded many times. The rearrangement joins TRBV5-1 to TRBJ2-7; no firm D call. Trimming left V 2 bases short and J 5 bases short, with 8 bases between. The CDR3 loop spans 12 amino acids. Germline V gene sequence: CDR1 SGHRS, CDR2 YFSETQ. This CDR3 reads CASSLEFHEQYF. In DNA form, the CDR3 reads TGCGCCAGCAGCTTAGAGTTCCACGAGCAGTACTTC. Drawing the rest from reference TRBV5-1 and TRBJ2-7, the complete variable domain is KAGVTQTPRYLIKTRGQQVTLSCSPISGHRSVSWYQQTPGQGLQFLFEYFSETQRNKGNFPGRFSGRQFSNSRSEMNVSTLELGDSALYLCASSLEFHEQYFGPGTRLTVT.

This clonotype was picked up many times. The chain joins TRBV12-3 or TRBV12-4 to TRBJ2-5; tentative D call: TRBD2 (6 bases). The V gene lost 6 bases and the J gene lost 5 bases, with 19 bases spanning the gap. CDR3 length equals 15 residues. CDR3 amino acids: CASSFLAGREETQYF. CDR3 nucleotide sequence: TGTGCCAGCAGCTTCTTGGCGGGGCGTGAGGAGACCCAGTACTTC.

Many counts were recorded for this clonotype. This rearrangement joins TRBV20-1 to TRBJ2-7; D may be TRBD1 (6 bases). CDR3 size: 13 residues. Trimming took 1 base from V and 3 from J, leaving 10 bases between them. CDR1 DFQATT and CDR2 SNEGSKA come from the germline V gene (reference sequence). The CDR3 nucleotides are TGCAGTGCTAGAGGGGGGCAGGGCTACGAGCAGTACTTC. It encodes CSARGGQGYEQYF.

This clonotype was seen a handful of times. The CDR3 region has the DNA TGTGCCAGCAGTGACCGAGGGACTAGCGGGGGGCGACGCTCCTACGAGCAGTACTTC. The encoded protein is CASSDRGTSGGRRSYEQYF. The chain uses TRBV6-4 and TRBJ2-7; TRBD2 aligns across 15 bases. Trimming cost V 2 bases and J 0 bases; bases outside gene matches: 8. Germline assignment: CDR1 MRHNA and CDR2 SNTAGT. CDR3 length: 19 amino acids.

This clonotype came up a few times. The chain couples TRBV12-3 or TRBV12-4 to TRBJ2-3, with 7 bases matching TRBD2. The V segment lost 5 bases and the J segment 6 bases; nucleotides outside the gene matches: 11. This CDR3 comprises 15 residues. CDR3 bases: TGTGCCAGCAGTCCGGGGGGATATTTCTCGGATACGCAGTATTTT. Encoded protein: CASSPGGYFSDTQYF.